The 5 T cell receptor beta chains presented below share a single source sample, sequenced in a study of neoadjuvant anti-PD-1 for oral cavity cancer. The data were produced by immunoSEQ multiplex PCR, yet TCRdb's version contains in-frame clones alone and is incomplete. In the table there are around 60,000 clones, approximately 79% of which are singletons. The specimen was PBMCs, collected before nivolumab (anti-PD-1) treatment. The receptor set was obtained from a person between 35 and 79 years old with oral cavity squamous cell carcinoma.

Only a few counts were recorded for this clone. V and J are TRBV6-1 and TRBJ1-1; no definite D call. There are 15 residues in the CDR3. Germline CDR1 reads MNHNS; CDR2 reads SASEGT. V lost 5 bases to trimming and J lost 0 bases, with 13 bases between them. The CDR3 bases are TGTGCCAGCAGTCTACGTCGTTCACTGAACACTGAAGCTTTCTTT. It specifies CASSLRRSLNTEAFF.

The CDR3 sequence: CASSADSPLHF. The CDR3 coding sequence is TGTGCCAGCAGTGCTGATTCACCCCTCCACTTT. The chain links TRBV25-1 to TRBJ1-6; no firm D call. The germline V and J ends were trimmed by 4 bases and 8 bases, with 3 bases remaining between them. The CDR3 runs to 11 residues. Germline-derived CDR1 and CDR2 are MGHDK and SYGVNS.

This chain links TRBV20-1 with TRBJ2-7; D is undetermined. The CDR3 contains 11 residues. Germline V gene sequence: CDR1 DFQATT, CDR2 SNEGSKA (reference sequence). The V gene lost 6 bases and the J gene lost 2 bases, with 8 bases spanning the gap. For the CDR3, the DNA is TGCAGTGCCCCATATACCTACGAGCAGTACTTC. Translation gives CSAPYTYEQYF.

This rearrangement joins TRBV19 to TRBJ1-5, with D uncertain. CDR3 length equals 15 residues. Germline-derived CDR1 and CDR2 are LNHDA and SQIVND (reference sequence). Deletions cut 3 bases from V and 3 bases from J, with 12 bases between. CDR3 residues: CASSISGRNNQPQHF. The CDR3 nucleotides are TGTGCCAGTAGTATTAGTGGCCGAAACAATCAGCCCCAGCATTTT.

The chain joins TRBV29-1 to TRBJ1-1; possible D gene TRBD1, 6 bases. CDR1 is SQVTM, CDR2 ANQGSEA, per germline. The CDR3 is 15 residues long. V lost 3 bases and J 1 base, leaving 15 bases between the germline ends. The CDR3 nucleotides are TGCAGCGTTGAGGGGGGCGGTTATGGGAACACTGAAGCTTTCTTT. It yields the protein CSVEGGGYGNTEAFF.